This paragraph covers one T cell receptor beta chain sequence. Its antigen is still unknown. The entry originates in a study of T cell repertoires and HLA-DP antigens. The CDR3 loop spans 16 amino acids. Trimming removed 2 bases from V and 2 bases from J; junction bases left unmatched: 9. Per germline, CDR1 SGHRS and CDR2 YFSETQ. Data came from immunoSEQ multiplex PCR; TCRdb stores just in-frame clones and leaves some out. This sample carries around 100,000 clones, around 92% of them seen once, and the ten largest clones take 0.25% to 0.3%. This receptor was identified in a woman between 18 and 29 years old in good health and CMV-seronegative. The chain is built from TRBV5-1 and TRBJ2-7, with 8 bases fitting TRBD1. The sample comprised CD4+ T cells from PBMCs. The DNA for the CDR3 is TGCGCCAGCAGCTTACCTCAGGGGGCCGTCGCCTACGAGCAGTACTTC. Its translation is CASSLPQGAVAYEQYF.